This T cell receptor beta chain derives from a study of regulatory T cells in long-lasting Graves disease (TCRdb year 2021). A note on the overall study: Persistent Graves' disease was defined as persistently positive TSH receptor autoantibodies together with antithyroid drug treatment for over 5 years. Antithyroid drugs had been taken for ten to twelve years on average by persistent Graves' disease patients in the clinical cohort. Peripheral blood TCR sequencing and RNA sequencing compared persistent Graves' disease patients with newly diagnosed Graves' disease patients. The study was registered as a clinical trial and conducted in China. TCR sequencing covered around 13 persistent and approximately 20 newly diagnosed Graves' disease patients, around 35 samples in total. Points the paper makes about the study in general: Patients with persistent disease shared more public clonotypes (fewer than 3,000) than newly diagnosed patients did (more than 900). Only the TCR beta chain was sequenced and analyzed. The study examined only peripheral blood because the primary lesion, thyroid tissue, could not be accessed. Preferential use of TRBV28, TRBJ1-2 and TRBJ2-5 was observed in persistent disease, whereas TRBV20-1 and TRBJ2-1 were favored in newly diagnosed disease. Compared with newly diagnosed patients, persistent Graves' disease patients had lower TCR Shannon entropy and fewer highly expanded clones, which suggests clonal expansion. The authors acknowledged the small sample size as a limitation that may reduce accuracy.

Library preparation was by multiplex PCR. The reads were generated on an Illumina HiSeq 4000. To build TCR beta libraries, CDR3 regions were amplified by Arm-PCR using iRepertoire HTBI primers. Before sequencing, the PCR products underwent gel purification. The authors' pipeline ran thus. A total of fewer than 65 TRBV and some 15 TRBJ segments were identified across samples and were used for gene usage analysis of CDR3 amino acid clonotypes. COPE and FqMerger were used to merge filtered high-quality paired reads into contigs. BLAST was used to align contigs to IMGT TRBV, TRBD and TRBJ reference genes, with CDR3 defined following IMGT. Any clonotype with a frequency above 0.1% was counted as a highly expanded clone. Repertoire diversity was measured by Shannon entropy, and V-J evenness by the Gini coefficient. A clonotype found in more than one individual was treated as public. TCRdb reran the public reads through fastp at Q25 and MiXCR, keeping productive beta chains. Rows with one shared CDR3 protein collapse into an entry with the most common genes and DNA. The V and J calls, along with clone size, are taken from TCRdb and not from the paper's own processing. The sample records about 290,000 distinct CDR3 sequences, around 23% of which are singletons. The ten top clones hold roughly three fifths of the sample.

The time point label of this sample denotes: persistent/refractory GD, antithyroid drugs over 5 years with positive TRAb. For both TCR sequencing and RNA sequencing, RNA was extracted from PBMCs in TRIzol. The diagnosis of Graves' disease followed American Thyroid Association guidelines. Recruitment of patients was carried out at an endocrinology department in Xi'an, China. Each patient gave 8.5 to 9.5 milliliters of peripheral blood, collected in an EDTA anticoagulant tube. PBMCs were isolated by Ficoll Paque Plus density gradient separation without further T cell sorting. RNA quality was checked with an Agilent 2100 Bioanalyzer and agarose gel, and concentration with a NanoDrop 2000. Points on this clonotype: It lacks a known antigen. No base quality information exists; no much larger clone differs at one position.

V sheds 10 bases and J sheds 1 base, leaving 13 bases between their ends. The CDR3 measures 13 amino acids from cysteine to phenylalanine. Only the CDR3 DNA is retained, 39 bases long and in frame from the first base. The germline V gene specifies MNHNS as CDR1 and SASEGT as CDR2. The sample consisted of peripheral blood mononuclear cells (PBMCs), taken when the disease was refractory, from a patient treated with antithyroid drugs. The chain joins TRBV6-1 to TRBJ1-2; TRBD1 is a weak D gene call, 6 bases matching. The origin of this receptor is a female donor with Graves disease. This receptor carries the CDR3 CATQGSLNYGYTF. The bases read TGTGCCACACAGGGATCGCTTAACTATGGCTACACCTTC.